Listed here are 12 T cell receptor beta chains from one sample, sequenced in a study of long-term antiretroviral therapy in people with HIV (dated by TCRdb to 2022 to 2024). The immunoSEQ hsTCRB v3.0 assay was used at survey level resolution for TRB variable region sequencing. TCRdb took this table from immuneACCESS and kept in-frame rearrangements with V and J called. Such tables lack part of the clones; where checked against another copy, unresolved V genes explain under half of the gap, and the rest is unexplained. In this sample the table shows about 34,000 clones, approximately 81% of which occur a single time. Roughly 5% of the sample is in the top ten clones. The starting material was unsorted PBMCs, obtained just over 2.7 years before starting antiretroviral therapy. These receptors were collected from a woman younger than 45 with HIV.

This clone was counted between two and nine times. The V and J genes are TRBV2 and TRBJ1-5; D not certain. Germline V gene data show CDR1 as SNHLY and CDR2 as FYNNEI. The V end lost 4 bases, the J end lost 2 bases, and 12 bases lay between the germline ends. The CDR3 is made up of 15 amino acids. In nucleotides, the CDR3 is TGTGCCAGCAGTGTCGCCGGAAAAGGCAATCAGCCCCAGCATTTT. It codes for CASSVAGKGNQPQHF.

The chain uses TRBV30 and TRBJ1-2; D is unclear. The CDR3 is 15 amino acids. The germline V gene has CDR1 GTSNPN and CDR2 SVGIG (reference sequence). Trimming stripped 3 bases from V and 5 bases from J, with 19 bases between. The CDR3 DNA reads as TGTGCCTGGAGCCCATTTGGTGGGATAAGTTATGGCTACACCTTC. Its translation is CAWSPFGGISYGYTF.

The CDR3 here is CASSIDVEGQPQHF. The CDR3 region has the DNA TGTGCCAGTAGTATAGATGTTGAAGGTCAGCCCCAGCATTTT. V and J are TRBV19 and TRBJ1-5; the D is unclear. The CDR3 totals 14 residues. V lost 0 bases and J lost 6, with 9 bases in between. Germline CDR1 reads LNHDA; CDR2 reads SQIVND (reference sequence). Full variable domain (remainder filled in from reference TRBV19 and TRBJ1-5): DGGITQSPKYLFRKEGQNVTLSCEQNLNHDAMYWYRQDPGQGLRLIYYSQIVNDFQKGDIAEGYSVSREKKESFPLTVTSAQKNPTAFYLCASSIDVEGQPQHFGDGTRLSIL.

V usage is TRBV19 and J usage is TRBJ1-1, with D uncertain. Per germline, CDR1 LNHDA and CDR2 SQIVND (reference sequence). The CDR3 extends over 12 amino acids. The V end lost 3 bases, the J end lost 6 bases, and 8 bases lay between the germline ends. The CDR3 bases are TGTGCCAGTAGTATTGGGGTATCTGAAGCTTTCTTT. Amino acids: CASSIGVSEAFF. The whole variable domain, filled in from reference TRBV19 and TRBJ1-1, reads DGGITQSPKYLFRKEGQNVTLSCEQNLNHDAMYWYRQDPGQGLRLIYYSQIVNDFQKGDIAEGYSVSREKKESFPLTVTSAQKNPTAFYLCASSIGVSEAFFGQGTRLTVV.

The chain employs TRBV5-6 and TRBJ2-2; maybe TRBD2 (6 bases). CDR1 and CDR2 (germline): SGHDT, YYEEEE. The CDR3 covers 16 residues. The germline V and J ends were trimmed by 2 bases and 6 bases, with 17 bases remaining between them. The CDR3 sequence: CASSFVATGGAGELFF. As DNA, the CDR3 is TGTGCCAGCAGCTTTGTCGCGACCGGAGGGGCCGGGGAGCTGTTTTTT.

For the CDR3, the DNA is TGTGCCAGCAGAGCACAGGGGGCGCTTGGCTACACCTTC. Translated: CASRAQGALGYTF. V is TRBV6-5 and J is TRBJ1-2; 9 bases are shared with TRBD1. The germline gives CDR1 MNHEY, CDR2 SVGAGI. V was pared by 6 bases and J by 7 bases, with 6 bases of the junction left unmatched. The CDR3 has 13 amino acids.

By share of the sample, this clone is medium-sized. The V and J genes are TRBV19 and TRBJ1-1; maybe TRBD1 (5 bases). The CDR3 covers 12 residues. Trimming shortened V by 5 bases and J by 10 bases, and 14 bases separated the two germline ends. Germline V lookup: CDR1 LNHDA, CDR2 SQIVND (reference sequence). DNA for the CDR3: TGTGCCAGTAGTCTCCGGGGGGACCCAGCTTTCTTT. It is translated as CASSLRGDPAFF.

The chain joins TRBV5-5 to TRBJ1-1; D unclear. CDR1 and CDR2 from the germline V gene are SGHKS and YYEKEE (reference sequence). The CDR3 covers 14 residues. With 0 bases removed from V and 7 bases from J, the gap between germline ends came to 13 bases. CDR3 sequence: CASSLESPIGEAFF. The CDR3, as DNA: TGTGCCAGCAGCTTGGAGTCCCCGATTGGTGAAGCTTTCTTT.

This clone was detected once. The chain employs TRBV15 and TRBJ1-3, with D possibly being TRBD1 (5 bases). Between the trimmed V and J ends, which lost 3 bases and 0 bases, there was a span of 12 bases. Germline V gene lookup returns CDR1 LNHNV and CDR2 YYDKDF (reference sequence). CDR3 size: 16 residues. The CDR3 nucleotides are TGTGCCACCAGCAGGGGGGGGACCAGCTCTGGAAACACCATATATTTT. This codes for CATSRGGTSSGNTIYF.

The rearrangement links TRBV28 to TRBJ1-6, with 9 nucleotides matching TRBD1. Per the germline V gene, CDR1 is MDHEN and CDR2 is SYDVKM. The CDR3 is 13 residues long. The J segment lost 15 bases and the V segment lost 8 bases, leaving 11 bases of the junction unmatched. This CDR3 is CASGTGPQGFLHF. The CDR3 nucleotides are TGTGCCAGCGGGACAGGGCCCCAAGGGTTCCTCCACTTT.

The rearrangement joins TRBV10-2 to TRBJ1-4, with D tentatively TRBD1 (5 bases). This CDR3 region has 14 residues. Deletions cut 4 bases from V and 7 bases from J, with 13 bases between. CDR1 and CDR2 from the germline V gene are WSHSY and SAAADI. This CDR3 reads CASSGGGVGEKLFF. The DNA of the CDR3 is TGCGCCAGCAGTGGAGGAGGGGTGGGTGAAAAACTGTTTTTT.

This clone was observed a single time. The genes are TRBV10-3 and TRBJ1-1; 7 bases line up with TRBD1. Losses at the gene ends were 10 bases for V and 1 base for J; bases not matched to a gene: 9. The germline V gene encodes CDR1 ENHRY and CDR2 SYGVKD. This CDR3 has 14 residues. CDR3 loop: CATAWDRSNTEAFF. The DNA of the CDR3 is TGTGCCACGGCTTGGGACAGATCGAACACTGAAGCTTTCTTT.